This T cell receptor (beta chain) was sequenced in a study of cytomegalovirus exposure and HLA in healthy donors. Study background: In a previous analysis, 100 million to 140 million unique TCR beta sequences were found from approximately 180 million T cells.

CDR1 SGHRS and CDR2 YFSETQ come from the germline V gene. With V trimmed by 1 base and J by 2 bases, 3 bases remained unmatched. This CDR3 region has 16 residues. Comment on this clone: The antigen remains undetermined.

The study ran its PCR with 60 Vbeta and 13 Jbeta primers. Clones were read by immunoSEQ multiplex PCR, and TCRdb kept only the in-frame ones, dropping some. This table has roughly 120,000 clones, 77% appearing once. Study-level points and caveats: Usually a TCR sequence was rare, but some public TCRs were found in many donors. Sequencing probably produced one cluster of sequence variants that were highly shared. TCR beta sequences reportedly predicted the HLA-A and HLA-B alleles of most subjects accurately.

V is TRBV5-1 and J is TRBJ2-1; TRBD2 matches at 10 bases. Specimen: PBMCs. The receptor's source is a woman between 40 and 50 years old in good health and CMV-seropositive. The CDR3 region has the DNA TGCGCCAGCAGCTTGAAAACTAGCGGGACCTACAATGAGCAGTTCTTC. As protein: CASSLKTSGTYNEQFF.